The 31 T cell receptor beta chains listed next were all sequenced from one sample in a study of blood T cell repertoires in COVID-19. Libraries were prepared by immunoSEQ multiplex PCR; TCRdb keeps only in-frame clonotypes and omits some of them. The sample has over 10,000 clones, approximately 86% seen once. Sample: peripheral blood. These TCRs come from a man at least 80 years old with acute or convalescent COVID-19.

This clone was picked up one time. This chain links TRBV30 with TRBJ1-5; 12 nucleotides agree with TRBD1. Germline V lookup: CDR1 GTSNPN, CDR2 SVGIG (reference sequence). After removal of 0 bases from V and 5 bases from J, the junction contained 5 bases not matched to a gene. This CDR3 comprises 16 residues. DNA for the CDR3: TGTGCCTGGAGTGTACGGGGACAGGGGGCGGATCAGCCCCAGCATTTT. This sequence encodes CAWSVRGQGADQPQHF.

This clone was seen once. The chain uses TRBV7-2 and TRBJ2-3, with TRBD2 as a possible D gene (6 bases). CDR3 length equals 14 residues. CDR1 is SGHTA, CDR2 FQGNSA, per germline. Deletions cut 7 bases from V and 5 bases from J, with 16 bases between. DNA for the CDR3: TGTGCCAGCATGGGGCGGGGTGGCCTAGATACGCAGTATTTT. Amino acids: CASMGRGGLDTQYF.

The chain combines TRBV7-3 with TRBJ1-1, with D uncertain. V was cut by 0 bases and J by 1 base, with 9 bases left in between. Germline lookup yields CDR1 SGHTA and CDR2 FQGTGA. The CDR3 spans 15 residues. CDR3 in DNA: TGTGCCAGCAGCTTAACCTCTCTAGGGAACACTGAAGCTTTCTTT. Its protein product is CASSLTSLGNTEAFF.

V is TRBV5-5 and J is TRBJ1-1; D unclear. V lost 1 base, J lost 4 bases, and 11 bases lay in between. The germline V gene encodes CDR1 SGHKS and CDR2 YYEKEE (reference sequence). This CDR3 is 14 amino acids long. The CDR3 protein is CASSLPGSSTEAFF. CDR3 sequence (DNA): TGTGCCAGCAGCTTGCCGGGAAGCAGCACTGAAGCTTTCTTT.

V and J are TRBV11-3 and TRBJ2-5; TRBD2 aligns across 10 bases. The germline V gene has CDR1 SGHNT and CDR2 YENEEA. V gave up 1 base and J gave up 0 bases; unmatched junction bases: 8. This CDR3 has 18 residues. DNA of the CDR3: TGTGCCAGCAGCTTAGCTTTGCTAGCGGGAGACCACCAAGAGACCCAGTACTTC. Its translation: CASSLALLAGDHQETQYF.

J is TRBJ1-1 and V is TRBV10-3; 7 nucleotides agree with TRBD1. The CDR3 is made up of 14 amino acids. CDR1 ENHRY and CDR2 SYGVKD come from the germline V gene. Germline trimming cut 6 bases from V and 0 bases from J; bases unmatched to any gene: 4. This CDR3 reads CAIRGGQMNTEAFF. CDR3 DNA sequence: TGTGCCATCAGGGGGGGACAGATGAACACTGAAGCTTTCTTT.

The chain recombines TRBV7-9 with TRBJ2-7; 9 bases align to TRBD1. V shed 1 base and J 2 bases; nucleotides not matched to a gene: 6. The CDR3 sequence is 16 residues long. CDR1 is SEHNR, CDR2 FQNEAQ, per germline (reference sequence). The CDR3 coding sequence is TGTGCCAGCAGCTTAGGAGGGGACAGGGATACCTACGAGCAGTACTTC. Protein sequence: CASSLGGDRDTYEQYF.

J is TRBJ2-2 and V is TRBV6-4; TRBD1 aligns across 9 bases. Germline V gives CDR1 MRHNA, CDR2 SNTAGT. The V segment lost 5 bases and the J segment 4 bases; nucleotides outside the gene matches: 8. The CDR3 has 16 amino acids. CDR3 residues: CASSSTGGVRTGELFF. The CDR3 DNA follows: TGTGCCAGCAGTAGCACAGGGGGCGTTCGCACCGGGGAGCTGTTTTTT.

This sequence joins TRBV7-9 and TRBJ1-6; D not resolved. The CDR3 is made up of 11 amino acids. Trimming removed 10 bases from V and 10 bases from J, with 11 bases in between. Germline assignment: CDR1 SEHNR and CDR2 FQNEAQ (reference sequence). CDR3 amino acids: CATEPFSPLHF. The CDR3 DNA sequence: TGTGCCACCGAGCCATTCTCACCCCTCCACTTT.

The rearrangement joins TRBV3-1 (or the pseudogene TRBV3-2) to TRBJ1-2; a weak D match, TRBD1 (5 bases). Trimming took 2 bases from V and 2 from J, leaving 12 bases between them. This CDR3 spans 15 amino acids. The germline V gene has CDR1 LGHDT and CDR2 YNNKEL (reference sequence). CDR3 DNA: TGTGCCAGCAGCCAATACAGGACCTCCAACTATGGCTACACCTTC. Translation gives CASSQYRTSNYGYTF.

This chain uses TRBV15 with TRBJ1-1, with 7 bases identical to TRBD1. The CDR3 sequence is 17 residues long. Unmatched junction bases numbered 16, after V lost 5 bases and J lost 4 bases. Looked up from germline, CDR1 is LNHNV and CDR2 is YYDKDF (reference sequence). The CDR3 sequence is CATSGGYRQGVGTEAFF. The CDR3, as DNA: TGTGCCACCAGCGGAGGATACCGACAGGGAGTGGGCACTGAAGCTTTCTTT.

The V and J genes are TRBV11-3 and TRBJ2-5; the D gene is possibly TRBD2 (5 bases). CDR1 is SGHNT and CDR2 is YENEEA in the germline V gene. The length of the CDR3 is 14 residues. The V gene lost 4 bases and the J gene lost 4 bases, with 13 bases spanning the gap. The CDR3 loop is CASSSAGDRETQYF. Written as DNA, the CDR3 is TGTGCCAGCAGCTCCGCCGGGGATAGAGAGACCCAGTACTTC.

The chain uses TRBV14 and TRBJ1-1; the match to TRBD1 covers 7 bases. The J segment lost 1 base and the V segment lost 2 bases, leaving 16 bases of the junction unmatched. This CDR3 has 19 amino acids. The germline CDR1 and CDR2 sequences are SGHDN and FVKESK. The CDR3 region has the DNA TGTGCCAGCAGCCAATCCACAGGGGTCTTGGTTAGGGCGAACACTGAAGCTTTCTTT. Encoded protein: CASSQSTGVLVRANTEAFF.

The chain links TRBV6-5 to TRBJ1-1, with D tentatively TRBD1 (6 bases). Trimming cost V 6 bases and J 1 base, with 9 bases left between them. Germline CDR1 MNHEY, CDR2 SVGAGI. There are 13 residues in the CDR3. CDR3 bases: TGTGCCAGCAGCCAGACAGGGAACACTGAAGCTTTCTTT. It encodes CASSQTGNTEAFF.

The chain carries TRBV11-2 and TRBJ2-1, with D maybe TRBD2 (6 bases). V was shortened by 4 bases and J by 4 bases, with 14 bases between the two germline ends. CDR1 is SGHAT, CDR2 FQNNGV, per germline. There are 15 residues in the CDR3. CDR3 DNA sequence: TGTGCCAGCAGCTCTTTCTCGGGGGTTTACAATGAGCAGTTCTTC. The encoded protein is CASSSFSGVYNEQFF.

The chain couples TRBV30 to TRBJ2-2; the D is unclear. Germline values: CDR1 GTSNPN, CDR2 SVGIG (reference sequence). This CDR3 contains 14 residues. The germline V and J ends were trimmed by 0 bases and 1 base, with 6 bases remaining between them. In DNA, the CDR3 is TGTGCCTGGAGTGTACCAGGGAACACCGGGGAGCTGTTTTTT. This gives the protein CAWSVPGNTGELFF.

The chain recombines TRBV4-1 with TRBJ1-4; weak D call: TRBD1 (6 bases). The germline gives CDR1 MGHRA, CDR2 YSYEKL. CDR3 length: 17 residues. The V end was cut by 1 base, the J end by 6 bases, with 18 bases between. The CDR3 is CASSQGPPGAWDEKLFF. The CDR3 region has the DNA TGCGCCAGCAGCCAAGGACCACCAGGGGCTTGGGATGAAAAACTGTTTTTT.

The CDR3: CASSLRYTEAFF. The CDR3 coding sequence is TGTGCCAGCAGCCTGCGATACACTGAAGCTTTCTTT. V usage is TRBV7-8 and J usage is TRBJ1-1; D remains ambiguous. Trimming took 5 bases from V and 3 from J, leaving 7 bases between them. The germline gives CDR1 SGHVS, CDR2 FQNEAQ. The CDR3 spans 12 residues.

The chain recombines TRBV12-3 or TRBV12-4 with TRBJ1-6; TRBD1 agrees at 7 bases. V trimming: 6 bases; J trimming: 12 bases; junction bases outside the gene matches: 8. The CDR3 has 13 residues. CDR3 nucleotide sequence: TGTGCCAGCAGCGGACAGGTGACTTTACCCCTCCACTTT. Its translation: CASSGQVTLPLHF.

The chain combines TRBV7-3 with TRBJ2-5; possible D gene TRBD2, 5 bases. Trimming stripped 2 bases from V and 4 bases from J, with 11 bases between. From germline, CDR1 is SGHTA and CDR2 FQGTGA. The CDR3 totals 14 residues. The CDR3 region has the DNA TGTGCCAGCAGCTTAGGCGGAGGTCCAGAGACCCAGTACTTC. It specifies CASSLGGGPETQYF.

The chain has TRBV5-1 and TRBJ2-6; 10 bases agree with TRBD1. The CDR3 covers 18 residues. V trimming: 2 bases; J trimming: 4 bases; junction bases outside the gene matches: 9. The germline V gene has CDR1 SGHRS and CDR2 YFSETQ. The CDR3 DNA is TGCGCCAGCAGCTTAGTGGACAGGGGGTCATACGGGGCCAACGTCCTGACTTTC. Residues: CASSLVDRGSYGANVLTF.

This clone was seen more than once but under ten times. V usage is TRBV3-1 (or the pseudogene TRBV3-2) and J usage is TRBJ1-5; D is possibly TRBD1 (6 bases). V dropped 4 bases and J dropped 4 bases, with 8 bases sitting between them. The CDR3 is made up of 13 amino acids. Germline V CDR1 and CDR2: LGHDT, YNNKEL (reference sequence). CDR3: CASSLQGNQPQHF. CDR3 in DNA: TGTGCCAGCAGCCTACAGGGTAATCAGCCCCAGCATTTT.

A few counts support this clone. The V gene is TRBV18, the J gene TRBJ2-7; maybe TRBD1 (6 bases). V was shortened by 3 bases and J by 4 bases, with 10 bases between the two germline ends. Germline V gene data show CDR1 as KGHSH and CDR2 as LQKENI. The CDR3 sequence is 13 residues long. The CDR3 DNA sequence: TGTGCCAGCTCACCTCGGACAGATTACGAGCAGTACTTC. Translation gives CASSPRTDYEQYF.

The rearrangement joins TRBV5-4 to TRBJ1-4; TRBD1 agrees at 8 bases. CDR1 and CDR2 (germline): SGHNT, YYREEE (reference sequence). V lost 3 bases, J lost 8 bases, and 9 bases stayed unmatched. The CDR3 is 15 amino acids. The CDR3 loop is CASSSVTGAGEKLFF. CDR3 coding DNA: TGTGCCAGCAGCTCTGTGACAGGGGCGGGAGAAAAACTGTTTTTT.

The chain couples TRBV27 to TRBJ1-1; D possibly corresponds to TRBD1 (5 bases). Per germline, CDR1 MNHEY and CDR2 SMNVEV (reference sequence). CDR3 size: 15 residues. The germline V and J ends were trimmed by 5 bases and 3 bases, with 16 bases remaining between them. CDR3 protein: CASSRQGGGDTEAFF. The CDR3 bases are TGTGCCAGCAGTCGTCAGGGTGGAGGGGACACTGAAGCTTTCTTT.

This clone was observed a few times. CDR3 in amino acids: CASSFRDNPGNEQYF. DNA for the CDR3: TGTGCCAGCAGTTTCCGGGACAACCCTGGCAACGAGCAGTACTTC. The rearrangement uses TRBV27 and TRBJ2-7; possibly TRBD1 for D (6 bases). The CDR3 totals 15 residues. From germline, CDR1 is MNHEY and CDR2 SMNVEV (reference sequence). V was pared by 3 bases and J by 5 bases, with 17 bases between.

The gene calls are TRBV29-1 and TRBJ2-2; tentative D call: TRBD1 (7 bases). Germline V gene data show CDR1 as SQVTM and CDR2 as ANQGSEA. V lost 7 bases, J lost 5 bases, and 20 bases lay in between. The CDR3 has 15 residues. DNA of the CDR3: TGCAGCGCTGGTACCGGACAGGCGGGGACCGGGGAGCTGTTTTTT. It translates to CSAGTGQAGTGELFF.

V and J are TRBV15 and TRBJ2-7, with a possible D match to TRBD2 (5 bases). Germline-derived CDR1 and CDR2 are LNHNV and YYDKDF (reference sequence). CDR3 length equals 14 residues. V was clipped by 0 bases and J by 0 bases, with 6 bases between them. Written as DNA, the CDR3 is TGTGCCACCAGCAGAGAAACTAGCTCCTACGAGCAGTACTTC. Encoded protein: CATSRETSSYEQYF.

The chain combines TRBV7-9 with TRBJ2-1; D unresolved. Germline V gene lookup returns CDR1 SEHNR and CDR2 FQNEAQ (reference sequence). Trimming shortened V by 3 bases and J by 0 bases, and 9 bases separated the two germline ends. The CDR3 extends over 15 amino acids. DNA of the CDR3: TGTGCCAGCAGCTTCGGCGGAATCTCCTACAATGAGCAGTTCTTC. Translated, it gives CASSFGGISYNEQFF.

The V call is TRBV6-2 or TRBV6-3, the J call TRBJ2-7, with D maybe TRBD1 (6 bases). Between the trimmed V and J ends, which lost 2 bases and 6 bases, there was a span of 20 bases. CDR3 length: 16 residues. Per germline, CDR1 MNHEY and CDR2 SVGEGT. The CDR3 reads CASSYSGGQGKPEQYF. CDR3 bases: TGTGCCAGCAGTTACAGCGGCGGTCAGGGGAAGCCCGAGCAGTACTTC.

This chain connects TRBV27 to TRBJ2-1; D gene unclear. Germline V lookup: CDR1 MNHEY, CDR2 SMNVEV (reference sequence). This CDR3 has 14 amino acids. V lost 2 bases and J 2 bases, leaving 7 bases between the germline ends. The CDR3 here is CASSLVGAYNEQFF. CDR3 DNA: TGTGCCAGCAGTTTAGTGGGCGCCTACAATGAGCAGTTCTTC.